The present entry profiles one T cell receptor (beta chain) with its context. The antigen remains unidentified. These data come from a study of graft-versus-host responses after intestinal transplantation. The wider study: Recipients obtained multivisceral, liver-intestinal, or isolated intestinal transplants. For approximately three years after anti-thymocyte globulin induction, all recipients took tacrolimus and steroids.

Per germline, CDR1 SEHNR and CDR2 FQNEAQ (reference sequence). The junction had 10 bases not matched to a gene; V was cut back by 5 bases and J by 2 bases. This CDR3 spans 16 amino acids. Assay: immunoSEQ multiplex PCR; the TCRdb copy retains only in-frame clones and omits some. The data contain about 15,000 clones, around 87% of them seen just once; the ten biggest clones take up roughly 7.2%. Post-transplant marrow derived from the posterior iliac crest or another site. Points from the study as a whole: Recipient marrow harbored GvH clones, some of which surfaced first in ileum or blood.

This receptor was identified in a human patient who received an intestinal transplant, so some T cells may come from the graft donor. This sample comprised bone marrow, obtained around 120 days after intestinal transplantation. The chain employs TRBV7-9 and TRBJ2-3; 7 positions match TRBD1. The CDR3 nucleotides are TGTGCCAGCAGCCCGGGACAGTCATCTTTCACAGATACGCAGTATTTT. Translating gives CASSPGQSSFTDTQYF.